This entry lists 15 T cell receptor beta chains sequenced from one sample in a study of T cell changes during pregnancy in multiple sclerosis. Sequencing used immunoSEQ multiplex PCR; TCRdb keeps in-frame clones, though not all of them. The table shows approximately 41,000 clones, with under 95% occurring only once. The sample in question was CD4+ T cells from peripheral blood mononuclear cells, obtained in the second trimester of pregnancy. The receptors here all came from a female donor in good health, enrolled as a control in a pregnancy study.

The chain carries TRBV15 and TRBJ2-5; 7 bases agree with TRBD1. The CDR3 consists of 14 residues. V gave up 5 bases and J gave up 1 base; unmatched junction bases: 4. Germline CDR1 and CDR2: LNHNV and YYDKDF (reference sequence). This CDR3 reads CATSAGTVQETQYF. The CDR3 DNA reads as TGTGCCACCAGCGCTGGGACAGTCCAAGAGACCCAGTACTTC.

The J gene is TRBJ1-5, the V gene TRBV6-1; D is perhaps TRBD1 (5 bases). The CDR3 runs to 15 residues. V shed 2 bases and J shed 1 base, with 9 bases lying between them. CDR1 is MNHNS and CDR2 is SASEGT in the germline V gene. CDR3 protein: CASSEPGGSNQPQHF. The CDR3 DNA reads TGTGCCAGCAGTGAACCTGGGGGGAGCAATCAGCCCCAGCATTTT.

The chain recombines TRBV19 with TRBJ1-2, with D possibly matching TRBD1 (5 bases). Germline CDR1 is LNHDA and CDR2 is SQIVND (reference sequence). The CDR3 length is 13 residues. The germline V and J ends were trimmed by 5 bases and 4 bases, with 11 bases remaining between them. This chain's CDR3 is CASSEDRGYGYTF. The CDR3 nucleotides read TGTGCCAGTAGTGAAGACAGAGGCTATGGCTACACCTTC.

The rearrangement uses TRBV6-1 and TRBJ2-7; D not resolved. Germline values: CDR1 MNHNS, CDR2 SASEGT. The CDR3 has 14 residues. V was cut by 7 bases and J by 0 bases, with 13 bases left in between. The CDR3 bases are TGTGCCAGCAACGACATTGGAAGCTCCTACGAGCAGTACTTC. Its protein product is CASNDIGSSYEQYF.

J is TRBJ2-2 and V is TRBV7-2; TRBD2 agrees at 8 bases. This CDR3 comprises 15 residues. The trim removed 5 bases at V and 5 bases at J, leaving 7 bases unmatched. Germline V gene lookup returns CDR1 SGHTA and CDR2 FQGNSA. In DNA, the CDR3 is TGTGCCAGCAGCCCGGGGGGGGCGAGGACCGGGGAGCTGTTTTTT. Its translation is CASSPGGARTGELFF.

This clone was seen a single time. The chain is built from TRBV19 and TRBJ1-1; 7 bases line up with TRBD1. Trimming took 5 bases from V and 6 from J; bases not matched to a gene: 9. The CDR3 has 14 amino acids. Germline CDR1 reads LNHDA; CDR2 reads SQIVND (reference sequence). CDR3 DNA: TGTGCCAGTAGTTTAACCGGGACAGAGTCTGAAGCTTTCTTT. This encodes CASSLTGTESEAFF.

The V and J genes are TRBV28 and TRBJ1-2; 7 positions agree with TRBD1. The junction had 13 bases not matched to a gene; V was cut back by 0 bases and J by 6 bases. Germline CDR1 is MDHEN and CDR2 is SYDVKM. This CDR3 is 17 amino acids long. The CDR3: CASSLWHAGQAVNGYTF. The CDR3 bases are TGTGCCAGCAGTTTATGGCACGCCGGACAGGCGGTTAATGGCTACACCTTC.

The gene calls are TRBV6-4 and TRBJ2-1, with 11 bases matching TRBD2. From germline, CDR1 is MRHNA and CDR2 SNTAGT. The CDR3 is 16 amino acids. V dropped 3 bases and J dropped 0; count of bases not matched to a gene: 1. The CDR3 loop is CASSELAGASYNEQFF. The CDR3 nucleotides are TGTGCCAGCAGTGAACTAGCGGGGGCCTCCTACAATGAGCAGTTCTTC.

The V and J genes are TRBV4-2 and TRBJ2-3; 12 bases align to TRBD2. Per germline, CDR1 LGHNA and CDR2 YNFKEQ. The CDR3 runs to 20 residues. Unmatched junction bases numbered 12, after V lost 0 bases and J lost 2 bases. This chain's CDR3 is CASSQDPWRTSGASTDTQYF. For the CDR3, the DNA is TGTGCCAGCAGCCAAGACCCCTGGCGGACTAGCGGGGCCTCCACAGATACGCAGTATTTT.

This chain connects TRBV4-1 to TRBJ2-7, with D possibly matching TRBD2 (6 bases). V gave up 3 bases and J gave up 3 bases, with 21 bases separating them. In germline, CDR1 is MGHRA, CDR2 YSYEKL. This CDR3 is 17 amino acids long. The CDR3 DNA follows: TGCGCCAGCAGCCAGTTCTTTTCAGGAGGGGCGTTCTACGAGCAGTACTTC. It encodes CASSQFFSGGAFYEQYF.

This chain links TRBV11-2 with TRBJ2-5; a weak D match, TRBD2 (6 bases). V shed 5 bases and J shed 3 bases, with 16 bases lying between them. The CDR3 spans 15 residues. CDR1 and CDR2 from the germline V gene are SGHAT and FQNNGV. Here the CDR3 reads CASSLLLGREETQYF. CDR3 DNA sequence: TGTGCCAGCAGCCTATTACTCGGGAGAGAAGAGACCCAGTACTTC.

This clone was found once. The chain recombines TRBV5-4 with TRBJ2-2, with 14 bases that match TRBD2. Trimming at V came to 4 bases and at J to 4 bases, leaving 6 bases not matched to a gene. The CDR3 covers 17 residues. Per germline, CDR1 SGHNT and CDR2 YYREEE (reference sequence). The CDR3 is CASSRGTSGGRTGELFF. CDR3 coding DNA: TGTGCCAGCAGCAGGGGGACTAGCGGGGGCCGCACCGGGGAGCTGTTTTTT.

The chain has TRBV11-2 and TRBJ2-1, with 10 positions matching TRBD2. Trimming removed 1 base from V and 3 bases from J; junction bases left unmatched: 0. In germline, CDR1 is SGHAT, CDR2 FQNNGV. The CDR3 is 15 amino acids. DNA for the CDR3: TGTGCCAGCAGCTTAGGGACTAGCGGCTACAATGAGCAGTTCTTC. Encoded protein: CASSLGTSGYNEQFF.

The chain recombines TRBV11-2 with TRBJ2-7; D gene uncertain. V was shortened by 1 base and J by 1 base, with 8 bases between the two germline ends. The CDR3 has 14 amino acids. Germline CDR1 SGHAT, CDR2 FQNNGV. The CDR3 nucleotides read TGTGCCAGCAGCTTAGTCGGCAGGTCCTACGAGCAGTACTTC. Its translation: CASSLVGRSYEQYF.

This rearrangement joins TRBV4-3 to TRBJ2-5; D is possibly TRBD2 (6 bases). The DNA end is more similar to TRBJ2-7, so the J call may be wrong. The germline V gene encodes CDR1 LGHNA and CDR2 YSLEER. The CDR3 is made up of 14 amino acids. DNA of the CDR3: TGCGCCAGCAGCCAAGATGCGGGACTGAGCGAGCAGTACTTC. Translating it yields CASSQDAGLSEQYF.